The T cell receptor (beta chain) described here comes from a study of neurological immune-mediated disorders. The study, taken as a whole, reports: HTLV-1-associated myelopathy had the most TCR clonal expansion, while multiple sclerosis had the least, a level that fell below healthy controls.

2 million unsorted PBMCs were stored in RNAlater at -80 °C before RNA extraction. From 15-18 subjects, over 160 million TCR-beta sequences were obtained in each sequencing run. TCRdb ran MiXCR on the 5' RACE reads and lists one entry per CDR3 protein. The table records 77,000 or so distinct CDR3 sequences, about 9.5% of them present only once. V was cut by 6 bases and J by 3 bases, with 11 bases left in between. The CDR3 contains 13 residues. This clonotype was recorded many times. Its antigen is currently unknown. The source material was PBMCs. The chain is built from TRBV12-3 or TRBV12-4 and TRBJ2-5, with a tentative D call TRBD2 (6 bases). The sequence came from a man aged 50-60 years in good health. CDR3 bases: TGTGCCAGCAGCCCCCGACTAGAAGAGACCCAGTACTTC. Its translation: CASSPRLEETQYF.